These T cell receptor beta chains were read from a single sample in a study of blood T cell repertoires in COVID-19. Only in-frame clones appear in the TCRdb table, and some are missing; sequencing was by immunoSEQ multiplex PCR. The data show about 140,000 clones, with 80% to 90% seen just once and just over 3% held by the top ten. The source material was peripheral blood. The receptors stem from a woman aged 60-75 years with active COVID-19. CDR3s leave out the opening cysteine and the closing phenylalanine or tryptophan. The size of a clone is reported for some rows only, either as once, few or many, or as a class for expanded clones.

v_call,clone_size,j_call,cdr3_aa
TRBV28,NA,TRBJ2-3,ASSSRTSGSTDTQY
TRBV7-2,NA,TRBJ2-1,ASSFFASGSSYNEQF
TRBV9,NA,TRBJ2-3,ASSVGFLGTGGPKGRDTQY
TRBV3-1/TRBV3-2,NA,TRBJ2-1,ASSQGTTSGYEQF
TRBV28,NA,TRBJ2-5,ASSPFRAGSQETQY
TRBV10-3,NA,TRBJ1-2,AISEGLGGDYGYT
TRBV7-2,NA,TRBJ2-5,ASSLETSGIGQY
TRBV15,NA,TRBJ1-2,ATSRDQGNYGYT
TRBV7-8,NA,TRBJ2-1,ASSLVQGAGSEQF
TRBV6-5,NA,TRBJ1-6,ASSPRVDSPLH
TRBV20-1,NA,TRBJ2-1,SASFHEQF
TRBV9,NA,TRBJ1-6,ASSEGAGAANSPLH
TRBV28,NA,TRBJ1-5,ASSPGGNAINQPQH
TRBV5-1,NA,TRBJ2-7,ASSSPGDYEQY
TRBV7-9,few,TRBJ2-7,ASSLALASGLGEQY
TRBV28,NA,TRBJ2-3,ASSSGQGQDTQY
TRBV27,NA,TRBJ2-5,ASSLSQTTQETQY
TRBV10-3,NA,TRBJ2-3,AISGGTSRTDTQY
TRBV14,NA,TRBJ1-6,ASSQVWHSPLH
TRBV5-4,NA,TRBJ2-1,ASRVQAGVPDEQF
TRBV5-1,once,TRBJ2-7,ASSYLVPSLDRFCEKYEQY
TRBV5-4,NA,TRBJ1-4,ASSPGHTNEKLF
TRBV28,NA,TRBJ2-7,ASSFGGNSYEQY
TRBV7-8,NA,TRBJ2-2,ASSLVAGGVTGELF
TRBV27,NA,TRBJ1-2,ASSFLGASYGYT
TRBV7-9,NA,TRBJ1-6,ASSLDGRGNSPLH
TRBV11-2,NA,TRBJ2-5,ASSFGLIETQY
TRBV9,NA,TRBJ2-7,ASSRDGPPAYEQY
TRBV27,NA,TRBJ2-7,ASSSGLAGASYEQY
TRBV4-1,NA,TRBJ2-1,ASSQDPSGRASEQF
TRBV7-2,NA,TRBJ1-1,ASRRATGGNAEAF
TRBV18,NA,TRBJ1-5,ASSPGPNQPQH
TRBV28,NA,TRBJ2-7,ATKTPPGQGISYEQY
TRBV18,once,TRBJ2-7,ASSPRQRESEQY
TRBV7-9,NA,TRBJ1-3,ASSQQRNTIY
TRBV29-1,NA,TRBJ2-7,SVKRTGVSGEQY
TRBV6-6,NA,TRBJ2-3,ASSYPHTGTDTQY
TRBV6-5,NA,TRBJ2-7,ASSYLAGGPFEQY
TRBV15,once,TRBJ1-5,ATSTTPGQGRGVSNQPQH
TRBV19,once,TRBJ2-1,ASSTDGTPSYNEQF
TRBV5-1,NA,TRBJ2-1,ASSLGMSTASSYNEQF
TRBV10-2,few,TRBJ2-6,ASSLPMGQALSGANVLT